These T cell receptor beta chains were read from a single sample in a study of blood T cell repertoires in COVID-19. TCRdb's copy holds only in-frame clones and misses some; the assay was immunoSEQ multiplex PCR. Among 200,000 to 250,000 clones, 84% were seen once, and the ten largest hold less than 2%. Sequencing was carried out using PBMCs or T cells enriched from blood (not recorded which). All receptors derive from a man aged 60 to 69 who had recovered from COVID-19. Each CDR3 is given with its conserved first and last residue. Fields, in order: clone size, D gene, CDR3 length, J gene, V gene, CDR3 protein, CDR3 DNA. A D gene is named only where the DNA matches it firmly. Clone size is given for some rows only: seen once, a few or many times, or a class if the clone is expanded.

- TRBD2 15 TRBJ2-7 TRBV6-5 CASTQALAGGYEQYF TGTGCCAGCACCCAAGCGCTAGCGGGGGGCTACGAGCAGTACTTC
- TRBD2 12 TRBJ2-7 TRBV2 CASELAAYEQYF TGTGCCAGCGAACTAGCGGCATACGAGCAGTACTTC
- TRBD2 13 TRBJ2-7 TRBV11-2 CASSSGGAYEQYF TGTGCCAGCAGCTCGGGGGGGGCCTACGAGCAGTACTTC
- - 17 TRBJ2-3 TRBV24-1 CATAPRVKDAATDTQYF TGTGCCACCGCACCCAGGGTCAAGGACGCGGCAACGGATACGCAGTATTTT
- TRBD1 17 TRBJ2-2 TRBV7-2 CASQLRGTGGATGELFF TGTGCCAGTCAGCTTCGAGGGACAGGGGGCGCGACCGGGGAGCTGTTTTTT
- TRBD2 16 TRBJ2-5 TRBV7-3 CASSLLGRAGGETQYF TGTGCCAGCAGCTTATTAGGCCGCGCCGGGGGGGAGACCCAGTACTTC
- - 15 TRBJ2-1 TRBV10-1 CASSDPGDSYNEQFF TGCGCCAGCAGTGACCCGGGTGACTCCTACAATGAGCAGTTCTTC
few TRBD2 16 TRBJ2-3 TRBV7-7 CASSPMASGGRDTQYF TGTGCTAGCAGCCCTATGGCTAGCGGGGGTAGAGATACGCAGTATTTT
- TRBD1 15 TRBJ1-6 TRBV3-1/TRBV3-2 CASSQAGQLNSPLHF TGTGCCAGCAGCCAAGCGGGACAGCTTAATTCACCCCTCCACTTT
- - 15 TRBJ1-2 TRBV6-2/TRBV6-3 CASSYASIANYGYTF TGTGCCAGCAGTTACGCGTCGATAGCTAACTATGGCTACACCTTC
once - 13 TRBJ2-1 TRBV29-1 CSVEGTKNNEQFF TGCAGCGTTGAGGGGACAAAGAACAATGAGCAGTTCTTC
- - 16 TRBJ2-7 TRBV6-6 CASSYLGHTIPYEQYF TGTGCCAGCAGTTACTTGGGACACACGATTCCCTACGAGCAGTACTTC